These T cell receptor beta chains were read from a single sample in a study of breast tumors, draining lymph nodes, adjacent tissues. TCRdb used MiXCR to reprocess the multiplex PCR reads, holding one entry per CDR3 protein. This table holds some 130,000 distinct CDR3 sequences, about 20% found once. Sequencing used axillary lymph node tissue. These receptors came from a female donor with breast cancer. Some clones in this sample may be carry-over from other donors' samples. Each CDR3 is given with its conserved first and last residue. The D gene is left open where the match is weak. Part of the rows lack a size; the others show once, few, many or a class for expanded clones.

d_gene	abundance	v_gene	j_gene	CDR3aa	CDR3nt
TRBD1	many	TRBV19	TRBJ2-2	CASWDRGTGELFF	TGTGCCAGTTGGGACAGGGGTACCGGGGAGCTGTTTTTT
-	many	TRBV3-1	TRBJ1-2	CASSHRDYGYTF	TGTGCCAGCAGCCACAGGGACTATGGCTACACCTTC
TRBD1	many	TRBV6-1	TRBJ2-7	CASSAGTAHSYEQYF	TGTGCCAGCAGTGCAGGGACAGCCCACTCCTACGAGCAGTACTTC
-	many	TRBV20-1	TRBJ2-1	CSAAGGSYNEQFF	TGCAGTGCCGCCGGGGGTTCCTACAATGAGCAGTTCTTC
-	many	TRBV7-9	TRBJ2-5	CASSPEGTQYF	TGTGCCAGCAGCCCAGAGGGGACCCAGTACTTC
-	many	TRBV4-1	TRBJ1-4	CASRQDTAREKLFF	TGCGCCAGCAGACAAGACACAGCCAGGGAAAAACTGTTTTTT
-	many	TRBV4-1	TRBJ1-3	CASSQDAGDSGNTIYF	TGCGCCAGCAGCCAAGATGCAGGGGACTCTGGAAACACCATATATTTT
-	few	TRBV11-2	TRBJ1-3	CASSPDSSGNTIYF	TGTGCCAGCAGCCCGGACTCTTCTGGAAACACCATATATTTT
-	many	TRBV2	TRBJ2-2	CASSEARVSGELFF	TGTGCCAGCAGTGAAGCTCGGGTTTCCGGGGAGCTGTTTTTT
TRBD1	-	TRBV5-1	TRBJ2-1	CASSLVATGFNEQFF	TGCGCCAGCAGCTTGGTCGCGACAGGGTTCAATGAGCAGTTCTTC
TRBD2	many	TRBV6-6	TRBJ2-2	CASSRLAGGRGGELFF	TGTGCCAGCAGCAGACTAGCGGGGGGGCGCGGCGGGGAGCTGTTTTTT
-	-	TRBV7-3	TRBJ1-1	CASSLQGYTEAFF	TGTGCCAGCAGCTTACAAGGCTACACTGAAGCTTTCTTT
-	many	TRBV20-1	TRBJ1-2	CSALQTKNYGYTF	TGCAGTGCACTACAAACTAAAAACTATGGCTACACCTTC
TRBD2	many	TRBV5-1	TRBJ2-5	CASSLGVSSGSRETQYF	TGCGCCAGCAGCTTGGGGGTTTCTAGCGGGAGTCGGGAGACCCAGTACTTC
-	many	TRBV15	TRBJ2-3	CATSIPVQDTQYF	TGTGCCACCAGCATACCCGTTCAAGATACGCAGTATTTT
-	-	TRBV27	TRBJ2-3	CASSPLPGSRAADTQYF	TGTGCCAGCAGCCCCCTTCCAGGGTCGAGGGCGGCAGATACGCAGTATTTT
-	many	TRBV12-3/TRBV12-4	TRBJ1-4	CASSIGEKLFF	TGTGCCAGCAGTATCGGAGAAAAACTGTTTTTT
TRBD1	many	TRBV7-2	TRBJ2-1	CASSPGQGFTEQFF	TGTGCCAGCAGCCCTGGACAGGGTTTCACTGAGCAGTTCTTC
-	many	TRBV5-5	TRBJ2-1	CASSLLFRENEQFF	TGTGCCAGCAGCTTGCTCTTTAGGGAGAATGAGCAGTTCTTC
-	many	TRBV12-3/TRBV12-4	TRBJ1-4	CASSSPVGTNEKLFF	TGTGCCAGCAGTTCTCCGGTTGGTACTAATGAAAAACTGTTTTTT
TRBD1	-	TRBV10-3	TRBJ2-7	CAGGQAYEQYF	TGTGCTGGCGGACAGGCCTACGAGCAGTACTTC
TRBD1	many	TRBV7-9	TRBJ2-1	CASSGDGTGVLIDWYNEQFF	TGTGCCAGCAGCGGGGACGGGACAGGGGTTCTAATAGACTGGTACAATGAGCAGTTCTTC
-	many	TRBV7-2	TRBJ2-5	CASSGGGVGRQETQYF	TGTGCCAGCAGCGGTGGTGGGGTCGGGAGACAAGAGACCCAGTACTTC
-	many	TRBV6-1	TRBJ2-5	CASSGSAFTETQYF	TGTGCCAGCAGTGGCTCGGCCTTCACAGAGACCCAGTACTTC